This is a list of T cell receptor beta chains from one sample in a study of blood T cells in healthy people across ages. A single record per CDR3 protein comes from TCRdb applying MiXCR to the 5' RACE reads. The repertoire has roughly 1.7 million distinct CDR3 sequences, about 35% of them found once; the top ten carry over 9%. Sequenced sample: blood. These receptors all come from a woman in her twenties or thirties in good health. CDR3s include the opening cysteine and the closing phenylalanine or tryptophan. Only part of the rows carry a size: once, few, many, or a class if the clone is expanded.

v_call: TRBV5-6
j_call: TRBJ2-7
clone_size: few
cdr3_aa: CASTLGAGSSYEQYF

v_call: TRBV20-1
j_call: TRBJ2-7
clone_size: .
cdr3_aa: CSASDGAYEQYF

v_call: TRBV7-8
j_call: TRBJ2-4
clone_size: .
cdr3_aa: CASSVARPLHERYF

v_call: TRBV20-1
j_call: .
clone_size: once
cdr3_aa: CSARDLLAGAETQYF

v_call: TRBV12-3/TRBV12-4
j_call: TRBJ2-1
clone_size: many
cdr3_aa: CASSYRGSSYNEQFF

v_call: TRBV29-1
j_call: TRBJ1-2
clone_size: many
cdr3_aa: CSVEDPRGYSGYTF

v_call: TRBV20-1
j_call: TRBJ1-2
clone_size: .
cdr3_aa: CSARELDRGFGYTF

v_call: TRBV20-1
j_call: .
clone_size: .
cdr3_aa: CSLHRGPPYEQYF

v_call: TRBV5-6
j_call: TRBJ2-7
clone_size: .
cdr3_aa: CASSTSGGGITQYF

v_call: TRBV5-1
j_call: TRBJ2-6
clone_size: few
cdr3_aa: CASSLSVPGSGANVLTF

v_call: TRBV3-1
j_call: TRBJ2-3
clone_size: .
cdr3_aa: CASSQVQGTQYF

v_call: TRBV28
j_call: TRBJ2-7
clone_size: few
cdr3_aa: CASRSPVGREYYEQYF

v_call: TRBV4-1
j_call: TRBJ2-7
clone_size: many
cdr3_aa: CASSQDGTGGYEQYF

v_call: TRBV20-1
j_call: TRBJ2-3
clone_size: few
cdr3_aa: CSASLPGTTDTQYF

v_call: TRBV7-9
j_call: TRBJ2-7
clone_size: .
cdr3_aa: CASSPGSVTLIYEQYF

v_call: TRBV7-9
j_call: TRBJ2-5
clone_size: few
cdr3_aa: CASSLVTGGGYETQYF

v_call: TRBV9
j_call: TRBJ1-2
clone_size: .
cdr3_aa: CASSEGTGRYGYTF

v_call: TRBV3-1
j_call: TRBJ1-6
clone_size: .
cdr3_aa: CASSQIAGDSPLHF

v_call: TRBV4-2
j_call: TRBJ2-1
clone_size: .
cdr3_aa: CASSQVEGLGAYNEQFF

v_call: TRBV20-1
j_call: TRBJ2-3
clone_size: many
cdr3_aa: CSARDLAASTDTQYF

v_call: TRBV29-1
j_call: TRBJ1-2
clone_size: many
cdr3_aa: CSAVARTGGYTF

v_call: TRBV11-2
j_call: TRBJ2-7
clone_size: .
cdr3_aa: CASSLTSGQSYEQYF

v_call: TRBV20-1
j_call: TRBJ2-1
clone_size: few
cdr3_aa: CSARDRTGINEQFF

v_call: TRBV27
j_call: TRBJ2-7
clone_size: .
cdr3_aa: CASSLGGSWFEQYF

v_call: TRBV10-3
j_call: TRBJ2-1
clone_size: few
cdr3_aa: CAISERIPSGDYNEQFF